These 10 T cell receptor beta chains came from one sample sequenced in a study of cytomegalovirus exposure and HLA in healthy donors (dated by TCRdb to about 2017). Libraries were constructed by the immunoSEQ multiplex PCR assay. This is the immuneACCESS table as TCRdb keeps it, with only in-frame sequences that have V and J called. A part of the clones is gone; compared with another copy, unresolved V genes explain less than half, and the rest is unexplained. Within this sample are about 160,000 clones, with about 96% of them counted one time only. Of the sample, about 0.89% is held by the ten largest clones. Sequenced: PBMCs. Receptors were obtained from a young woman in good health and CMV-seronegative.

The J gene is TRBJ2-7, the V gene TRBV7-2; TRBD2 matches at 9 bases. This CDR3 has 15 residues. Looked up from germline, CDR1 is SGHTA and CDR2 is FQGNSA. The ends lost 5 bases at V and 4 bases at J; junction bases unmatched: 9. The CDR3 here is CASSRGGAGGYEQYF. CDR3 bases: TGTGCCAGCAGCAGAGGAGGAGCGGGGGGTTACGAGCAGTACTTC.

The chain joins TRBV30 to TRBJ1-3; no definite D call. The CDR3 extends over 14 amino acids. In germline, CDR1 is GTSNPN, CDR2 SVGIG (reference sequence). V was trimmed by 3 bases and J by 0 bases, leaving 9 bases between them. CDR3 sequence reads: CAWRIRGSGNTIYF. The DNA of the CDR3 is TGTGCCTGGAGAATCCGCGGCTCTGGAAACACCATATATTTT.

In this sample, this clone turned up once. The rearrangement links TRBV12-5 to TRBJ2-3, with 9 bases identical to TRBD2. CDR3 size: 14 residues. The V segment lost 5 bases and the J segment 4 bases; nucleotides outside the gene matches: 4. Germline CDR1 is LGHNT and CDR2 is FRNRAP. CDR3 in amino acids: CASGARGGADTQYF. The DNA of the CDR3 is TGTGCTAGTGGTGCCCGCGGGGGGGCAGATACGCAGTATTTT.

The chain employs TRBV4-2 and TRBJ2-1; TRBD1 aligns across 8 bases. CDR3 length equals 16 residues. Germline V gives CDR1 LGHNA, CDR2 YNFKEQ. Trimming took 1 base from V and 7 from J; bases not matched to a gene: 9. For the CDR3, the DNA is TGTGCCAGCAGCCAAGTGCAGGGGGCTGTGGGGAATGAGCAGTTCTTC. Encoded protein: CASSQVQGAVGNEQFF.

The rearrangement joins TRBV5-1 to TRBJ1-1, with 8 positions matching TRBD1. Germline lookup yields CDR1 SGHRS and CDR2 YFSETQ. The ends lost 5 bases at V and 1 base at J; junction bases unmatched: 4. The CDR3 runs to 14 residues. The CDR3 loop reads CASRRTGTNTEAFF. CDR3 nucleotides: TGCGCCAGCAGACGGACAGGGACGAACACTGAAGCTTTCTTT.

The CDR3 DNA follows: TGTGCCAGCAGCATCCATTCAGGGGGCTCTGGTGAAAAACTGTTTTTT. It codes for CASSIHSGGSGEKLFF. The J gene is TRBJ1-4, the V gene TRBV7-2; 8 nucleotides line up with TRBD1. J was trimmed by 7 bases and V by 5 bases; bases with no gene match: 12. The CDR3 is made up of 16 amino acids. CDR1 SGHTA and CDR2 FQGNSA come from the germline V gene.

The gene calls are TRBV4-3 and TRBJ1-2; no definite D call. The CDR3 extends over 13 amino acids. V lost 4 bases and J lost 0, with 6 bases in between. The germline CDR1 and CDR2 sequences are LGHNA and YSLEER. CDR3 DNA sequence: TGCGCCAGCAGCCTCGAGTCTAACTATGGCTACACCTTC. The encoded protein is CASSLESNYGYTF.

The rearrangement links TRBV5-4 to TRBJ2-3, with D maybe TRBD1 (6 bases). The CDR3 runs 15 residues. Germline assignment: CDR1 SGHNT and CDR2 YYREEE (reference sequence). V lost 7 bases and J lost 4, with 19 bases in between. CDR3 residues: CASGQLQGSADTQYF. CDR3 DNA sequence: TGTGCCAGCGGCCAATTACAGGGTAGCGCAGATACGCAGTATTTT. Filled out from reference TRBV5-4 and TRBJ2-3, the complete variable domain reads ETGVTQSPTHLIKTRGQQVTLRCSSQSGHNTVSWYQQALGQGPQFIFQYYREEENGRGNFPPRFSGLQFPNYSSELNVNALELDDSALYLCASGQLQGSADTQYFGPGTRLTVL.

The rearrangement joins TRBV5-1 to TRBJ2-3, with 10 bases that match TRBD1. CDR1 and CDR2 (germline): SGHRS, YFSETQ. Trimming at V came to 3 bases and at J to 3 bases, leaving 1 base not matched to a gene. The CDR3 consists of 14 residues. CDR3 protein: CASSWGQGTDTQYF. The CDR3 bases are TGCGCCAGCAGCTGGGGACAGGGGACAGATACGCAGTATTTT. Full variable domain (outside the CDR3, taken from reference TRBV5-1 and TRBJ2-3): KAGVTQTPRYLIKTRGQQVTLSCSPISGHRSVSWYQQTPGQGLQFLFEYFSETQRNKGNFPGRFSGRQFSNSRSEMNVSTLELGDSALYLCASSWGQGTDTQYFGPGTRLTVL.

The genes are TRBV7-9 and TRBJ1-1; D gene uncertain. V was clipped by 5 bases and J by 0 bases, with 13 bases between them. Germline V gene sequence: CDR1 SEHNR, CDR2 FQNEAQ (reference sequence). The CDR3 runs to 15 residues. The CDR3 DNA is TGTGCCAGCAGCCCTACCCTGGGCATGAACACTGAAGCTTTCTTT. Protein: CASSPTLGMNTEAFF.